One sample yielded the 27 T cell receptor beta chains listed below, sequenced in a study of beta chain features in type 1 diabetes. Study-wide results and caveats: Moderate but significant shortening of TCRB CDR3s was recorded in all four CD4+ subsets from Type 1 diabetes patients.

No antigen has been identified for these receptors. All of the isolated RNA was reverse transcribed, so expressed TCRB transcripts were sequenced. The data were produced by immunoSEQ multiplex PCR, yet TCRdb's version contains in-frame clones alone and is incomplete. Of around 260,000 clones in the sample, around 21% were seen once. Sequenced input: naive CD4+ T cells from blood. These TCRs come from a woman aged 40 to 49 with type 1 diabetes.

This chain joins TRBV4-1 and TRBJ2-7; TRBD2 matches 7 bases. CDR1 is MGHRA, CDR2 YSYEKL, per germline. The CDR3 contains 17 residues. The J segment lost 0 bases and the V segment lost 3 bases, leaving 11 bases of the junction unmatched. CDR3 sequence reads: CASSQEAASGYSYEQYF. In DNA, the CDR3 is TGCGCCAGCAGCCAGGAGGCGGCTAGCGGCTACTCCTACGAGCAGTACTTC.

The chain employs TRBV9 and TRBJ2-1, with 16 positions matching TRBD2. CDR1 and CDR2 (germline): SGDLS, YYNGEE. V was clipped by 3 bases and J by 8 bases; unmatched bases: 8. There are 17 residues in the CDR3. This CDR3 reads CASSAGTSGRGSYEQFF. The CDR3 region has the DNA TGTGCCAGCAGCGCTGGGACTAGCGGGAGGGGTAGCTATGAGCAGTTCTTC.

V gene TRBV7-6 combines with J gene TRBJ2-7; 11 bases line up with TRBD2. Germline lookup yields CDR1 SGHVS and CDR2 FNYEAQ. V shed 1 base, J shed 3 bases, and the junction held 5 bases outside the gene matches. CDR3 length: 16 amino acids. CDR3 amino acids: CASSLDPGTSGYEQYF. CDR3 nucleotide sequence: TGTGCCAGCAGCTTAGATCCCGGGACTAGCGGCTACGAGCAGTACTTC.

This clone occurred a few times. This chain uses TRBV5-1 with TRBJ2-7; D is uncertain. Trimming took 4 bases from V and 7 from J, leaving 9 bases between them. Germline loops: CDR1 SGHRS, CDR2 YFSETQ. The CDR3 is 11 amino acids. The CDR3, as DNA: TGCGCCAGCAGCGCGTCGGAGGAGCAGTACTTC. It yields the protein CASSASEEQYF.

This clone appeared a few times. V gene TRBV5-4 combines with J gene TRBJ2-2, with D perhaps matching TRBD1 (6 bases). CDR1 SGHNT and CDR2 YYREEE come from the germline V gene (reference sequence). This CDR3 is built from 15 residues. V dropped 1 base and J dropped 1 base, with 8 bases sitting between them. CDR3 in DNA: TGTGCCAGCAGCTTGAAACAGGGGAACACCGGGGAGCTGTTTTTT. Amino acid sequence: CASSLKQGNTGELFF. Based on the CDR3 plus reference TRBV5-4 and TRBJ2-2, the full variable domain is ETGVTQSPTHLIKTRGQQVTLRCSSQSGHNTVSWYQQALGQGPQFIFQYYREEENGRGNFPPRFSGLQFPNYSSELNVNALELDDSALYLCASSLKQGNTGELFFGEGSRLTVL.

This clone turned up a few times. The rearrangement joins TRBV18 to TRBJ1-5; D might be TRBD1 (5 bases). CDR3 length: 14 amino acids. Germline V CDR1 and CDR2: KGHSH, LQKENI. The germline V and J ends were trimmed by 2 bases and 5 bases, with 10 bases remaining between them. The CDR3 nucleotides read TGTGCCAGCTCACCAGGGTCCAGGGATCAGCCCCAGCATTTT. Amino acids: CASSPGSRDQPQHF.

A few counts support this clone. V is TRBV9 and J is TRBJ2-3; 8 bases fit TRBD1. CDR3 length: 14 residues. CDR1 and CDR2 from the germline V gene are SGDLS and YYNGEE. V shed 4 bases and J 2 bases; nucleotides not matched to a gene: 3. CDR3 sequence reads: CASSLQGDTDTQYF. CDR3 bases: TGTGCCAGCAGCCTACAGGGGGACACAGATACGCAGTATTTT.

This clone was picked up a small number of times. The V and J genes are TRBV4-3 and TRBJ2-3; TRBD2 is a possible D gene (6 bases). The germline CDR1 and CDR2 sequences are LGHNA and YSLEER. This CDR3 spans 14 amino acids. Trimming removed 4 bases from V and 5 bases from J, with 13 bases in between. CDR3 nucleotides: TGCGCCAGCAGCCCCGAGGAGGGACTAGATACGCAGTATTTT. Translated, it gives CASSPEEGLDTQYF.

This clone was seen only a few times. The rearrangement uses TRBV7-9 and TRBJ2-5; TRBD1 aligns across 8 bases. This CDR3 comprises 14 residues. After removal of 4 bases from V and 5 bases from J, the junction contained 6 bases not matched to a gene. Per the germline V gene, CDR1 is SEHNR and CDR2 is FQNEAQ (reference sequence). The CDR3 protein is CASSSPDRGETQYF. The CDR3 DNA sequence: TGTGCCAGCAGCTCTCCTGACAGGGGCGAGACCCAGTACTTC.

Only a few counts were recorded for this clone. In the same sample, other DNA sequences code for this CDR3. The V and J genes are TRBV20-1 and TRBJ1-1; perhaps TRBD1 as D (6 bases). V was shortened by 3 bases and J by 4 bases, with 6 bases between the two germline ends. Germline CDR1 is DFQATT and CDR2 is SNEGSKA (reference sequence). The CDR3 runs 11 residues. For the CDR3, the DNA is TGCAGTGCTAGCAGGGGCACTGAAGCTTTCTTT. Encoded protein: CSASRGTEAFF.

CDR3 loop: CSVTRDRVQETQYF. The CDR3 coding sequence is TGCAGCGTTACCAGGGACAGGGTCCAAGAGACCCAGTACTTC. The gene calls are TRBV29-1 and TRBJ2-5; 9 nucleotides line up with TRBD1. Germline lookup yields CDR1 SQVTM and CDR2 ANQGSEA. V was clipped by 5 bases and J by 1 base; unmatched bases: 5. The CDR3 has 14 amino acids.

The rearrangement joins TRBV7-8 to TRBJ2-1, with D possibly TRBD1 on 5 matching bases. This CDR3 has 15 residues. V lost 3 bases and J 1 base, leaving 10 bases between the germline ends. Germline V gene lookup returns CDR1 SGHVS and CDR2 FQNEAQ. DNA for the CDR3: TGTGCCAGCAGCTTCGAAACAGGATCCTACAATGAGCAGTTCTTC. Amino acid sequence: CASSFETGSYNEQFF.

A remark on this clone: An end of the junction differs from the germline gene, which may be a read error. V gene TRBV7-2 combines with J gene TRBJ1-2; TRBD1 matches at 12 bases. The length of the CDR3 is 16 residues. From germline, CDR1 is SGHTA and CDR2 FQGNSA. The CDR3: CVSSLARGQGAYGYTF. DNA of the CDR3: TGTGTCAGCAGCTTAGCTCGGGGACAGGGGGCGTATGGCTACACCTTC.

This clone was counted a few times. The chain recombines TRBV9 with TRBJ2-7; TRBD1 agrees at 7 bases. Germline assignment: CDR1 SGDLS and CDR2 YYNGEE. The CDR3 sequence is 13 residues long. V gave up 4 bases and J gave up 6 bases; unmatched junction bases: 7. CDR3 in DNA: TGTGCCAGCAGCACACGAACAGGGGTCGAGCAGTACTTC. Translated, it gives CASSTRTGVEQYF.

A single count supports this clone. The DNA for the CDR3 is TGTGCCAGCAGTTTGAGCGGCGAGCAGTACTTC. Amino acids: CASSLSGEQYF. This chain uses TRBV6-5 with TRBJ2-7, with a tentative D call TRBD2 (5 bases). Trimming pared 4 bases from V and 6 bases from J, leaving 7 bases between. The CDR3 covers 11 residues. Germline CDR1 and CDR2: MNHEY and SVGAGI.

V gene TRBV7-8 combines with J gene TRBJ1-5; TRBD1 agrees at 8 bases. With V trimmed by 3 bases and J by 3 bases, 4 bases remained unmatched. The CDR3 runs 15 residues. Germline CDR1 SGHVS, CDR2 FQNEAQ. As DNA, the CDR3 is TGTGCCAGCAGCTTGCGGACAGGGTACAATCAGCCCCAGCATTTT. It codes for CASSLRTGYNQPQHF.

The CDR3 DNA sequence: TGTGCCAGCATTTCTGTGGGGGGTCAGCCCCAGCATTTT. Its translation: CASISVGGQPQHF. This rearrangement joins TRBV7-8 to TRBJ1-5, with D perhaps TRBD1 (5 bases). The CDR3 has 13 amino acids. The V end lost 7 bases, the J end lost 6 bases, and 13 bases lay between the germline ends. The germline CDR1 and CDR2 sequences are SGHVS and FQNEAQ.

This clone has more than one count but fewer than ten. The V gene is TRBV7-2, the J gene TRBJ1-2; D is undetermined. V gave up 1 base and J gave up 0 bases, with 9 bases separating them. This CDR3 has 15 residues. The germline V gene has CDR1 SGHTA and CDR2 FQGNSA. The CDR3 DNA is TGTGCCAGCAGCTTAGTGTCCTTAGCTAACTATGGCTACACCTTC. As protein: CASSLVSLANYGYTF. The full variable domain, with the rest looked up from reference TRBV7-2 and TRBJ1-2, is GAGVSQSPSNKVTEKGKDVELRCDPISGHTALYWYRQSLGQGLEFLIYFQGNSAPDKSGLPSDRFSAERTGGSVSTLTIQRTQQEDSAVYLCASSLVSLANYGYTFGSGTRLTVV.

The CDR3 protein is CASSQGQGPNEKLFF. As DNA, the CDR3 is TGTGCCAGCAGCCAAGGACAGGGCCCTAATGAAAAACTGTTTTTT. The chain is built from TRBV4-2 and TRBJ1-4; TRBD1 matches at 7 bases. The V gene's germline CDR1 is LGHNA and CDR2 YNFKEQ. J gave up 3 bases and V 1 base, and 2 bases lay outside the gene matches. The CDR3 has 15 residues.

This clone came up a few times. The CDR3 loop is CATSRGDTMGGHEQYF. In DNA form, the CDR3 reads TGTGCCACCAGCAGAGGGGACACTATGGGCGGGCACGAGCAGTACTTC. The chain joins TRBV15 to TRBJ2-7; D is possibly TRBD1 (6 bases). V lost 1 base and J lost 5, with 18 bases in between. The CDR3 runs 16 residues. Germline V CDR1 and CDR2: LNHNV, YYDKDF (reference sequence). Using reference TRBV15 and TRBJ2-7 for the parts outside the CDR3, the full variable domain is DAMVIQNPRYQVTQFGKPVTLSCSQTLNHNVMYWYQQKSSQAPKLLFHYYDKDFNNEADTPDNFQSRRPNTSFCFLDIRSPGLGDTAMYLCATSRGDTMGGHEQYFGPGTRLTVT.

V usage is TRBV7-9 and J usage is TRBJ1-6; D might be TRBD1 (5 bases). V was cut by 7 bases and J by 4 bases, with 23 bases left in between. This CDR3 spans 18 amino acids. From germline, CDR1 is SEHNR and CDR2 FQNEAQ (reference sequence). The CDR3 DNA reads TGTGCCAGCAATGTGGGAGGGGCAAATCCCACTTATAATTCACCCCTCCACTTT. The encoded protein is CASNVGGANPTYNSPLHF.

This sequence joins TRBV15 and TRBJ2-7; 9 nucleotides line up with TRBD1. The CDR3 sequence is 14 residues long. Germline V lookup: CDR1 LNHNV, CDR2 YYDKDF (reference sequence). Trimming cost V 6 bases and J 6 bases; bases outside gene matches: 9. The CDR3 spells CATSKGQGIGEQYF. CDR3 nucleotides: TGTGCCACCAGTAAAGGACAGGGGATCGGCGAGCAGTACTTC.

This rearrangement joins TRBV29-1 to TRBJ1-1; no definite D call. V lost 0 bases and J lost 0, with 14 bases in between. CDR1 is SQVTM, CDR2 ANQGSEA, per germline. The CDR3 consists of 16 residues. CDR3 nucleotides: TGCAGCGTTGAAGATCACCCAGGATCAATGAACACTGAAGCTTTCTTT. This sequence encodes CSVEDHPGSMNTEAFF.

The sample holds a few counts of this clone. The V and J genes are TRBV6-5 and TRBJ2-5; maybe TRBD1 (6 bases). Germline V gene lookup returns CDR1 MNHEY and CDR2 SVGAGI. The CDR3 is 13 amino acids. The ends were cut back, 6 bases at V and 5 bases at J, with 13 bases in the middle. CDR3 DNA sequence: TGTGCCAGCAGCAGGGGTTCAGGGGAGACCCAGTACTTC. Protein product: CASSRGSGETQYF.

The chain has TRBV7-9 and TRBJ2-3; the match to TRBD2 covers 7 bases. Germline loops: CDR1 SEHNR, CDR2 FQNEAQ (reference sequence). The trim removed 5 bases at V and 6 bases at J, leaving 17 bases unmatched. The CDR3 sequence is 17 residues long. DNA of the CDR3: TGTGCCAGCAGCGTGACCGCGGGCGGGAGCTGGATGGATACGCAGTATTTT. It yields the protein CASSVTAGGSWMDTQYF. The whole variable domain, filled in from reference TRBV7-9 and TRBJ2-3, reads DTGVSQNPRHKITKRGQNVTFRCDPISEHNRLYWYRQTLGQGPEFLTYFQNEAQLEKSRLLSDRFSAERPKGSFSTLEIQRTEQGDSAMYLCASSVTAGGSWMDTQYFGPGTRLTVL.

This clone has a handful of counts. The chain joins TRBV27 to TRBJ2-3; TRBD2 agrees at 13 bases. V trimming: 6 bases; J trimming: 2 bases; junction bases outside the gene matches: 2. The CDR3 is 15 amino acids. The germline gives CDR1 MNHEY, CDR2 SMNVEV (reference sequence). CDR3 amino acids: CASRTSGRNTDTQYF. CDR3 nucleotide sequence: TGTGCCAGCAGGACTAGCGGGAGGAACACAGATACGCAGTATTTT.

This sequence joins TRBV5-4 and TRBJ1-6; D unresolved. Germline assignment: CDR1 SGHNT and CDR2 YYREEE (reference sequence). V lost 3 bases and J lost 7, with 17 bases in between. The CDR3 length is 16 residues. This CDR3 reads CASSWGGLVGNSPLHF. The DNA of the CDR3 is TGTGCCAGCAGCTGGGGAGGACTGGTGGGGAATTCACCCCTCCACTTT.